These 6 T cell receptor beta chains came from one sample sequenced in a study of shared clonotypes between healthy human individuals. The table came from immunoSEQ multiplex PCR; TCRdb's copy has only in-frame clones and leaves some out. This table has roughly 450,000 clones, approximately 85% appearing once. The sample was PBMCs. These receptors all come from a woman in her 40s in good health. Some clones in this sample may be carry-over from other donors' samples.

The chain couples TRBV11-2 to TRBJ1-2, with D possibly TRBD1 on 6 matching bases. This CDR3 has 14 amino acids. The germline V gene encodes CDR1 SGHAT and CDR2 FQNNGV. Trimming took 4 bases from V and 7 from J, leaving 16 bases between them. The CDR3 region is CASSWEGRGGGYTF. The CDR3 DNA sequence: TGTGCCAGCAGCTGGGAGGGAAGAGGGGGTGGCTACACCTTC.

This chain uses TRBV4-2 with TRBJ2-7; tentatively, D is TRBD1 or TRBD2 (5 bases each). V shed 5 bases and J shed 3 bases, with 14 bases lying between them. The CDR3 consists of 14 residues. The germline V gene has CDR1 LGHNA and CDR2 YNFKEQ. The CDR3 is CASSLVGTSYEQYF. DNA of the CDR3: TGTGCCAGCAGCTTAGTAGGGACCAGCTACGAGCAGTACTTC.

This clone was seen once. The J gene is TRBJ2-3, the V gene TRBV4-1, with D possibly called TRBD1 or TRBD2 (5 bases each). CDR3 size: 16 residues. Germline-derived CDR1 and CDR2 are MGHRA and YSYEKL. V lost 2 bases and J lost 6, with 18 bases in between. CDR3: CASSQRGARGGDTQYF. The DNA of the CDR3 is TGCGCCAGCAGCCAAAGGGGAGCTAGGGGCGGTGATACGCAGTATTTT.

This clone has at least ten counts. The genes are TRBV5-1 and TRBJ2-1; D is unresolved. The V gene lost 2 bases and the J gene lost 8 bases, with 14 bases spanning the gap. Germline V lookup: CDR1 SGHRS, CDR2 YFSETQ. The CDR3 runs to 14 residues. DNA of the CDR3: TGCGCCAGCAGCTTCAAGGGCCTAAACGATGAGCAGTTCTTC. Protein product: CASSFKGLNDEQFF.

The chain is built from TRBV5-1 and TRBJ1-2, with D possibly being TRBD1 (5 bases). The germline V gene has CDR1 SGHRS and CDR2 YFSETQ. This CDR3 is 15 amino acids long. The ends were cut back, 4 bases at V and 7 bases at J, with 20 bases in the middle. CDR3 bases: TGCGCCAGCAGCAGCCCTGACTTCGGGGCGCGTGGCTACACCTTC. Its translation is CASSSPDFGARGYTF.

J is TRBJ2-5 and V is TRBV30, with a tentative D call TRBD1 (6 bases). The V and J ends lost 3 bases and 5 bases respectively, with 13 bases between them. The CDR3 length is 13 residues. The germline V gene has CDR1 GTSNPN and CDR2 SVGIG (reference sequence). The CDR3 sequence: CAWRIQGFETQYF. The CDR3 coding sequence is TGTGCCTGGAGGATACAGGGTTTCGAGACCCAGTACTTC. The whole variable domain, filled in from reference TRBV30 and TRBJ2-5, reads SQTIHQWPATLVQPVGSPLSLECTVEGTSNPNLYWYRQAAGRGLQLLFYSVGIGQISSEVPQNLSASRPQDRQFILSSKKLLLSDSGFYLCAWRIQGFETQYFGPGTRLLVL.